This entry lists 5 T cell receptor beta chains sequenced from one sample in a study of human T cells and chemical hapten exposure. MiXCR, run by TCRdb on the RACE reads, gives a single entry per CDR3 protein. Of 350,000 to 450,000 distinct CDR3 sequences listed, around 5.5% are singletons. Sample time point: pre-sensitization, week 0. The treatment is: therapeutic diphenylcyclopropenone sensitization with weekly scalp DPC. The sequences come from whole blood, collected in connection with sensitization to the hapten diphenylcyclopropenone (DPC). These receptors originate from a woman aged 45 to 65 with alopecia areata. Some clones in this sample may be carry-over from other donors' samples.

The table lists this clonotype with many counts. This chain uses TRBV18 with TRBJ2-5; a possible D gene is TRBD2 (6 bases). The length of the CDR3 is 14 residues. Trimming stripped 2 bases from V and 1 base from J, with 8 bases between. Per the germline V gene, CDR1 is KGHSH and CDR2 is LQKENI. CDR3 loop: CASSPGRSQETQYF. The CDR3 DNA reads as TGTGCCAGCTCACCAGGGAGGTCCCAAGAGACCCAGTACTTC.

The chain employs TRBV28 and TRBJ1-6, with TRBD1 matching 9 bases. Germline loops: CDR1 MDHEN, CDR2 SYDVKM. J lost 8 bases, V lost 3 bases, and 8 bases had no gene match. This CDR3 is built from 16 residues. CDR3 in DNA: TGTGCCAGCAGTTTGAGGCAGGGACAGGGTTATTCACCCCTCCACTTT. This encodes CASSLRQGQGYSPLHF.

This clonotype was detected many times. The chain uses TRBV7-9 and TRBJ2-2; D ambiguous. Trimming left V 5 bases short and J 2 bases short, with 6 bases between. Germline V gene sequence: CDR1 SEHNR, CDR2 FQNEAQ (reference sequence). This CDR3 spans 13 amino acids. CDR3 loop: CASSPVNTGELFF. CDR3 bases: TGTGCCAGCAGCCCCGTTAACACCGGGGAGCTGTTTTTT.

This clonotype was seen many times. This chain joins TRBV4-3 and TRBJ1-5; D is ambiguous. The CDR3 extends over 12 amino acids. V lost 11 bases to trimming and J lost 3 bases, with 11 bases between them. Looked up from germline, CDR1 is LGHNA and CDR2 is YSLEER. The DNA of the CDR3 is TGCGCCGCTGGGTCCTACAATCAGCCCCAGCATTTT. Amino acids: CAAGSYNQPQHF.

This clonotype was seen many times. CDR3: CASSEEWTVYSNQPQHF. As DNA, the CDR3 is TGTGCCAGCAGTGAAGAATGGACGGTTTATAGCAATCAGCCCCAGCATTTT. The genes are TRBV6-1 and TRBJ1-5; D unclear. Germline CDR1 MNHNS, CDR2 SASEGT. Trimming shortened V by 1 base and J by 0 bases, and 13 bases separated the two germline ends. This CDR3 spans 17 amino acids.